This T cell receptor beta chain comes out of a study of cytomegalovirus exposure and HLA in healthy donors. The PCR contained 60 Vbeta and 13 Jbeta primers. Method: immunoSEQ multiplex PCR; TCRdb's copy keeps in-frame clones and lacks some. This table holds about 120,000 clones, around 75% found once. Study-wide results and caveats: TCR beta chains numbering 164 were designated cytomegalovirus-associated. Some V segments (TRBV6-2 and TRBV6-3 among them) were excluded as indistinguishable.

J was trimmed by 4 bases and V by 2 bases; bases with no gene match: 1. The V gene's germline CDR1 is WNHNN and CDR2 SYGVQD (reference sequence). The CDR3 runs to 15 residues. About this clone: The target antigen is unknown.

The sequenced sample was PBMCs. The gene calls are TRBV10-1 and TRBJ2-5; TRBD2 aligns across 13 bases. This TCR was recovered from a woman in her 30s in good health and CMV-seronegative. The CDR3 DNA reads TGCGCCAGCAGTGAGAGGACTAGCGGGAGAGAGACCCAGTACTTC. Translating it yields CASSERTSGRETQYF.